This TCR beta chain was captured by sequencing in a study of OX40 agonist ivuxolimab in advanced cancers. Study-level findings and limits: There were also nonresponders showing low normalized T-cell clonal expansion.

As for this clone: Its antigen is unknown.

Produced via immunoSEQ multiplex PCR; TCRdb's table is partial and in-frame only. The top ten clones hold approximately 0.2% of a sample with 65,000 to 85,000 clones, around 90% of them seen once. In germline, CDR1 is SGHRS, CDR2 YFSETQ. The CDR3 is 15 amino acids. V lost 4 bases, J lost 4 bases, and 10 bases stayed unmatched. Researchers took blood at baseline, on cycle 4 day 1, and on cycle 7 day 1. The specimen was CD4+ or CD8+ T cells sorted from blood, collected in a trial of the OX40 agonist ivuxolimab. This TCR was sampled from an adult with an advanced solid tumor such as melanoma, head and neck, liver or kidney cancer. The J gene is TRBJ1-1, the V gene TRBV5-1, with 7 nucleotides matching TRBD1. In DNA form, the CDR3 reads TGCGCCAGCAGCCCGACAGGGTGGGAAAGCACTGAAGCTTTCTTT. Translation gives CASSPTGWESTEAFF.